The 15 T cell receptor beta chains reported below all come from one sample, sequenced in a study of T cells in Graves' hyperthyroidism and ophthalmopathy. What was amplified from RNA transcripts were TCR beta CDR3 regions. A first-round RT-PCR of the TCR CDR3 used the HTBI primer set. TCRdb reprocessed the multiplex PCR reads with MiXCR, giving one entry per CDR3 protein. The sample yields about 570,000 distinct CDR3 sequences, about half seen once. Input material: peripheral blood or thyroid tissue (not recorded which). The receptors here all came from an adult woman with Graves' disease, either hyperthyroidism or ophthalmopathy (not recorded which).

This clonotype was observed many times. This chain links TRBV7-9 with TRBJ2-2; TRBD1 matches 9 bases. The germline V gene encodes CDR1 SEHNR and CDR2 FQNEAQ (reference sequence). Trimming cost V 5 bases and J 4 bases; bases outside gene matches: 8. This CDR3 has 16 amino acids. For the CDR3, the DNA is TGTGCCAGCAGCGTTTACAGGGGGCCGGGCACCGGGGAGCTGTTTTTT. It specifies CASSVYRGPGTGELFF.

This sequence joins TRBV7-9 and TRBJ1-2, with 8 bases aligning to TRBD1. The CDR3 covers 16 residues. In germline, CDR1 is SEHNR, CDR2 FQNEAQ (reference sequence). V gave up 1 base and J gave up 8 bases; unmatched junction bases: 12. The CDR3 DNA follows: TGTGCCAGCAGCTTAGTTCCCATTCCAGGGGGCCGGGGCTACACCTTC. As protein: CASSLVPIPGGRGYTF. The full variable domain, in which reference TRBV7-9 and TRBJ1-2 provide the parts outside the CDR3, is DTGVSQNPRHKITKRGQNVTFRCDPISEHNRLYWYRQTLGQGPEFLTYFQNEAQLEKSRLLSDRFSAERPKGSFSTLEIQRTEQGDSAMYLCASSLVPIPGGRGYTFGSGTRLTVV.

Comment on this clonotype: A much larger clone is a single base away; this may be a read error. The CDR3 protein is CASSQEQAYEQYF. The CDR3 DNA sequence: TGTGCCAGCAGCCAAGAACAGGCCTACGAGCAGTACTTC. V gene TRBV11-1 combines with J gene TRBJ2-7; the D gene is possibly TRBD1 (5 bases). The CDR3 length is 13 residues. V shed 5 bases and J shed 2 bases, with 10 bases lying between them. CDR1 and CDR2 from the germline V gene are SGHAT and FQDESV (reference sequence).

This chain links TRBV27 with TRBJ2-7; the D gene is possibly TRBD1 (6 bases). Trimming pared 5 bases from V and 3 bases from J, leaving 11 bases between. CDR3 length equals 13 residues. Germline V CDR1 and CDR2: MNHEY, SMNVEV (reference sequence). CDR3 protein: CASSKGHLYEQYF. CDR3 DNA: TGTGCCAGCAGTAAGGGACACCTCTACGAGCAGTACTTC.

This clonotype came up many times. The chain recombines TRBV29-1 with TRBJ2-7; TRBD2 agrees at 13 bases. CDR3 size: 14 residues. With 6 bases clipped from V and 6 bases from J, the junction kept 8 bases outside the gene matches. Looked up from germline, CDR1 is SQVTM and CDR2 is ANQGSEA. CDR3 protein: CSVDRTSGSGEQYF. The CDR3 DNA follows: TGCAGCGTGGATCGGACTAGCGGGAGCGGCGAGCAGTACTTC.

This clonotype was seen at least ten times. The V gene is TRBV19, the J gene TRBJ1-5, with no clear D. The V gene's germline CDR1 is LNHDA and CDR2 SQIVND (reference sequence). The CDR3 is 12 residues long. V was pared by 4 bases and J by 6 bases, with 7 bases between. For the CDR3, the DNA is TGTGCCAGTAGTACAGTTCGTCAGCCCCAGCATTTT. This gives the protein CASSTVRQPQHF.

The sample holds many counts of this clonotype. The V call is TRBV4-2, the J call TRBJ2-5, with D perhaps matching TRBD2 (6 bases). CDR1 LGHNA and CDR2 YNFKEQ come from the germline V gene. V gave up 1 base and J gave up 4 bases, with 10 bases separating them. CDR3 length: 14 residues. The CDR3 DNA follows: TGTGCCAGCAGCCAAGGCGGGATGGGAGAGACCCAGTACTTC. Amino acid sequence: CASSQGGMGETQYF.

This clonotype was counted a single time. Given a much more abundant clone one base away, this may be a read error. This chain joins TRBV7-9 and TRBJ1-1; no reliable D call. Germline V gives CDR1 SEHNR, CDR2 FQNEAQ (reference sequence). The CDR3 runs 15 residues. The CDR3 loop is CTSSLIRKSGSGAFF. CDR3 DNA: TGTACCAGCAGCTTAATTAGGAAGTCGGGGTCTGGGGCTTTCTTT.

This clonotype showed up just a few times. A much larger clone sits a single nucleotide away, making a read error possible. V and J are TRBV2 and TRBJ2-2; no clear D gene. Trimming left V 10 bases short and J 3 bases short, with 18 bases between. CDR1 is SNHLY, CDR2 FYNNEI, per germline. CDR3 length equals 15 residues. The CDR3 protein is CANSPWVGYTGELFF. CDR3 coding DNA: TGTGCCAACAGCCCTTGGGTCGGTTACACCGGGGAGCTGTTTTTT. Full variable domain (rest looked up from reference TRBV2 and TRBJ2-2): EPEVTQTPSHQVTQMGQEVILRCVPISNHLYFYWYRQILGQKVEFLVSFYNNEISEKSEIFDDQFSVERPDGSNFTLKIRSTKLEDSAMYFCANSPWVGYTGELFFGEGSRLTVL.

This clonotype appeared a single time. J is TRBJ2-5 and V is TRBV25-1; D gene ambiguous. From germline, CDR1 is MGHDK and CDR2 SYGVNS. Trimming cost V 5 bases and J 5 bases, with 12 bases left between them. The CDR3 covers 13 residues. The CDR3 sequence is CASSSIVRETQYF. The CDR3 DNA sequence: TGTGCCAGCAGTTCTATAGTACGTGAGACCCAGTACTTC.

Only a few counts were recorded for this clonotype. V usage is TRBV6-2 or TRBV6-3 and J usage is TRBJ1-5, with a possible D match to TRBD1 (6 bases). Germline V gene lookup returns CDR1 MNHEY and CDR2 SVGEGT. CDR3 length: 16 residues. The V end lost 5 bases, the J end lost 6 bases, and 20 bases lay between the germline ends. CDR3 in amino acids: CASSQPPQGGGQPQHF. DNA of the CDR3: TGTGCCAGCAGTCAGCCCCCCCAAGGGGGTGGTCAGCCCCAGCATTTT.

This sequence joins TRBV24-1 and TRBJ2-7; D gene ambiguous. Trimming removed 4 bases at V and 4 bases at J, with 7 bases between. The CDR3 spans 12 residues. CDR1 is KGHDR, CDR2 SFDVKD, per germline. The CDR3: CATSEGNYEQYF. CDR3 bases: TGTGCCACCAGTGAGGGGAATTACGAGCAGTACTTC.

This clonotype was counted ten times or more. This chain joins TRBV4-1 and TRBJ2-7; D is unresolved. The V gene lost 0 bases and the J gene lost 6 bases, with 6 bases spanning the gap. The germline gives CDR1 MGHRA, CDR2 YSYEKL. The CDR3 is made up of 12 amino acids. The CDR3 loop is CASSQDKTEQYF. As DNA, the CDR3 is TGCGCCAGCAGCCAAGATAAGACCGAGCAGTACTTC.

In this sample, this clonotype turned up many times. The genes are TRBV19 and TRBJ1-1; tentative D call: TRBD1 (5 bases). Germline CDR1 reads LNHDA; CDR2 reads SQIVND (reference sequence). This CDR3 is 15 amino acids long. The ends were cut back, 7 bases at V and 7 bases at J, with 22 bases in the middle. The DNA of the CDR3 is TGTGCCAGTACGGGGCCCTTGAATCGAATAGGTGAAGCTTTCTTT. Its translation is CASTGPLNRIGEAFF.

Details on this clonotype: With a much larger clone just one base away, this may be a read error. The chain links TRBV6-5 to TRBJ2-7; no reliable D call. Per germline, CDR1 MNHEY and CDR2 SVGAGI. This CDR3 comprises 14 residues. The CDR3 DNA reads TGTGCCAGCAGTTACTCGATCGAGTTCTACGAGCAGTGCTTC. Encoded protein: CASSYSIEFYEQCF.